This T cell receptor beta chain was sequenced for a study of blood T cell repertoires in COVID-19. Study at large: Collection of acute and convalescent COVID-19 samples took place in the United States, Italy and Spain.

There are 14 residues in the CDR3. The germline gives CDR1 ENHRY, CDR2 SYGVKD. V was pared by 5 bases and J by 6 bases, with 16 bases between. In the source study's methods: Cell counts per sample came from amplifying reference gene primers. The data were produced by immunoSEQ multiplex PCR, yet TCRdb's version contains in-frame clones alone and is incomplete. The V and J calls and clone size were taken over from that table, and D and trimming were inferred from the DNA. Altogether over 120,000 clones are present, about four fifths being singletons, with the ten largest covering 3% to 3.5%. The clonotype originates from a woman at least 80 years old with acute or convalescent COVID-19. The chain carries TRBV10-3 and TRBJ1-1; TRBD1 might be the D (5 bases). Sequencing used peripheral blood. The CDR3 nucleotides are TGTGCCATCAGTCCCCGGGGGGGGGAATCTGAAGCTTTCTTT. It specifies CAISPRGGESEAFF.